This T cell receptor beta chain was sequenced in a study of sequential checkpoint blockade in melanoma. Data came from immunoSEQ multiplex PCR; TCRdb stores just in-frame clones and leaves some out. This sample has about 5,100 clones, with about 30% found just once. The treatment here: randomized to nivolumab then ipilimumab (arm A) or the reverse (arm B). The TCR comes from a human donor with melanoma. The input for sequencing was tumor tissue (inferred from file names), taken from a patient given nivolumab and ipilimumab in sequence.

The CDR3 spells CASSLEREYGELFF. The CDR3 coding sequence is TGTGCCAGCAGTCTTGAGCGGGAGTACGGGGAGCTGTTTTTT. The V gene is TRBV6-8, the J gene TRBJ2-2, with 8 bases fitting TRBD2. V was pared by 5 bases and J by 7 bases, with 6 bases of the junction left unmatched. Per the germline V gene, CDR1 is MNHGY and CDR2 is SAAAGT. This CDR3 has 14 residues.